The text below deals with one T cell receptor beta chain. Its specificity is unknown. The data were obtained in a study of OX40 agonist ivuxolimab in advanced cancers. Across the study: The patients got ivuxolimab, which is an agonistic anti-OX40 (CD134) antibody.

Findings and limits, study-wide: CD4+ and CD8+ blood T cells expanded clonally by week 6 at 0.1 to 3.0 mg/kg.

The method was immunoSEQ multiplex PCR; TCRdb's version includes in-frame clones alone and lacks a portion of them. In the table there are approximately 74,000 clones, about 90% of which are singletons. Blood sampling took place at baseline, cycle 4 day 1, and cycle 7 day 1. Trimming removed 0 bases from V and 0 bases from J, with 12 bases in between. Per germline, CDR1 MNHEY and CDR2 SVGAGI. The CDR3 extends over 16 amino acids. The specimen was CD4+ or CD8+ T cells sorted from blood, collected in a trial of the OX40 agonist ivuxolimab. This sequence joins TRBV6-5 and TRBJ2-7; D not certain. This receptor was identified in an adult with an advanced solid tumor such as melanoma, head and neck, liver or kidney cancer. CDR3 DNA: TGTGCCAGCAGTTACTCGATAGGTGTGAGCTCCTACGAGCAGTACTTC. This sequence encodes CASSYSIGVSSYEQYF.